These 26 T cell receptor beta chains were all obtained from the same sample, sequenced in a study of T cells after yellow fever vaccination. TCRdb used MiXCR to reprocess the 5' RACE reads, holding one entry per CDR3 protein. The sample yields 200,000 to 300,000 distinct CDR3 sequences, 3.6% seen once. This material consisted of PBMCs, taken 15 days after the yellow fever booster vaccination. These receptors all stem from a man younger than 35 who received the YFV17D yellow fever vaccine.

In this sample, this clonotype turned up many times. The chain joins TRBV20-1 to TRBJ2-1; TRBD2 aligns across 8 bases. The CDR3 spans 15 residues. Trimming cost V 6 bases and J 4 bases; bases outside gene matches: 11. CDR1 is DFQATT and CDR2 is SNEGSKA in the germline V gene (reference sequence). The CDR3 DNA is TGCAGTGCCTCCAGGAGGAGCGGGGGTTACAATGAGCAGTTCTTC. Translating it yields CSASRRSGGYNEQFF.

This clonotype was detected ten times or more. The chain employs TRBV20-1 and TRBJ2-3, with 8 bases lining up with TRBD2. The CDR3 has 14 amino acids. Germline V gene lookup returns CDR1 DFQATT and CDR2 SNEGSKA (reference sequence). J gave up 4 bases and V 4 bases, and 7 bases lay outside the gene matches. CDR3 in DNA: TGCAGTGCTAACGGGGGGGCCGGGGCAGATACGCAGTATTTT. Translating it yields CSANGGAGADTQYF.

The table lists this clonotype with a few counts. V and J are TRBV29-1 and TRBJ2-2, with a tentative D call TRBD1 (5 bases). The V end was cut by 3 bases, the J end by 5 bases, with 13 bases between. The CDR3 is made up of 14 amino acids. Germline V CDR1 and CDR2: SQVTM, ANQGSEA. The CDR3 here is CSVDKGYATGELFF. CDR3 nucleotides: TGCAGCGTTGATAAGGGGTACGCTACCGGGGAGCTGTTTTTT.

There are many counts of this clonotype. This chain connects TRBV12-3 or TRBV12-4 to TRBJ1-5; 8 nucleotides match TRBD1. This CDR3 region has 14 residues. V shed 5 bases, J shed 10 bases, and the junction held 10 bases outside the gene matches. The CDR3 sequence: CASSPGQGNRPQHF. CDR3 sequence (DNA): TGTGCCAGCAGTCCCGGACAGGGCAATCGACCCCAGCATTTT.

This clonotype was detected many times. Its ends do not fully match the called genes, so a read error is possible. The V gene is TRBV29-1, the J gene TRBJ1-5; a possible D gene is TRBD1 (5 bases). CDR3 length equals 11 residues. Germline V CDR1 and CDR2: SQVTM, ANQGSEA. The CDR3 loop reads CSVDRGGWLGF. The CDR3 DNA reads TGCAGCGTTGATCGGGGCGGTTGGCTCGGATTT.

This clonotype was seen repeatedly, ten times or more. V is TRBV7-6 and J is TRBJ2-5; D call uncertain. Between the trimmed V and J ends, which lost 2 bases and 2 bases, there was a span of 6 bases. The CDR3 has 13 amino acids. The V gene's germline CDR1 is SGHVS and CDR2 FNYEAQ. CDR3 in amino acids: CASSLIGQETQYF. The CDR3 DNA is TGTGCCAGCAGCTTAATCGGGCAAGAGACCCAGTACTTC.

This clonotype was seen a handful of times. The chain joins TRBV28 to TRBJ1-1, with D possibly matching TRBD1 (5 bases). There are 18 residues in the CDR3. The germline V gene encodes CDR1 MDHEN and CDR2 SYDVKM. V was pared by 3 bases and J by 0 bases, with 20 bases between. The CDR3 DNA reads as TGTGCCAGCAGTTTTCCCCGGGGCGGCCACTACATGAACACTGAAGCTTTCTTT. The encoded protein is CASSFPRGGHYMNTEAFF.

This clonotype was recorded a few times. V usage is TRBV4-1 and J usage is TRBJ2-2; TRBD1 agrees at 8 bases. Germline CDR1 MGHRA, CDR2 YSYEKL. The V and J ends lost 1 base and 0 bases, in that order; junction bases with no gene match: 4. The CDR3 totals 17 residues. CDR3 nucleotides: TGCGCCAGCAGCCAAGTCCTGACAGGGGCGAACACCGGGGAGCTGTTTTTT. Its translation is CASSQVLTGANTGELFF.

There are many counts of this clonotype. The DNA for the CDR3 is TGTGCCTCTGGAATAGCGGGTAGCACAGATACGCAGTATTTT. Amino acids: CASGIAGSTDTQYF. The chain combines TRBV10-3 with TRBJ2-3, with TRBD2 matching over 7 bases. Trimming removed 11 bases from V and 0 bases from J; junction bases left unmatched: 8. Looked up from germline, CDR1 is ENHRY and CDR2 is SYGVKD. This CDR3 spans 14 amino acids.

This clonotype came up many times. The gene calls are TRBV6-6 and TRBJ2-1, with D unclear. Per germline, CDR1 MNHNY and CDR2 SVGAGI (reference sequence). The CDR3 extends over 14 amino acids. Trimming cost V 7 bases and J 10 bases, with 20 bases left between them. CDR3 sequence reads: CASTRSARGREQFF. CDR3 in DNA: TGTGCCAGCACCCGAAGTGCACGAGGCAGGGAGCAGTTCTTC.

This clonotype was seen many times. The chain employs TRBV27 and TRBJ1-4; D perhaps matches TRBD1 (6 bases). V was trimmed by 1 base and J by 8 bases, leaving 11 bases between them. The CDR3 consists of 14 residues. Germline CDR1 and CDR2: MNHEY and SMNVEV (reference sequence). DNA for the CDR3: TGTGCCAGCAGTTTATGGAGGGGGGGAGAAAAACTGTTTTTT. This gives the protein CASSLWRGGEKLFF.

This clonotype was detected ten times or more. The chain couples TRBV4-2 to TRBJ2-2; 8 bases match TRBD2. Trimming removed 0 bases from V and 3 bases from J; junction bases left unmatched: 6. The CDR3 is 17 residues long. Germline CDR1 reads LGHNA; CDR2 reads YNFKEQ. The CDR3 reads CASSQDGGGTDTGELFF. Written as DNA, the CDR3 is TGTGCCAGCAGCCAAGATGGCGGGGGGACCGACACCGGGGAGCTGTTTTTT.

This clonotype was picked up many times. The CDR3 loop reads CASSQQPRAEAYEQYF. The CDR3 DNA reads as TGCGCCAGCAGCCAACAACCCCGAGCGGAGGCCTACGAGCAGTACTTC. This chain joins TRBV4-1 and TRBJ2-7; D is possibly TRBD2 (5 bases). The V gene's germline CDR1 is MGHRA and CDR2 YSYEKL. This CDR3 has 16 amino acids. Trimming shortened V by 2 bases and J by 2 bases, and 16 bases separated the two germline ends.

This clonotype has ten or more counts. V gene TRBV7-8 combines with J gene TRBJ2-5; 7 bases fit TRBD2. V shed 8 bases, J shed 2 bases, and the junction held 5 bases outside the gene matches. The CDR3 extends over 13 amino acids. Germline V gives CDR1 SGHVS, CDR2 FQNEAQ. CDR3 in DNA: TGTGCCAGCGGCGGGGGACTGCAAGAGACCCAGTACTTC. Translating it yields CASGGGLQETQYF.

This clonotype was observed at least ten times. This sequence joins TRBV28 and TRBJ1-5; a possible D gene is TRBD1 (6 bases). Trimming took 4 bases from V and 12 from J, leaving 16 bases between them. The CDR3 length is 13 residues. The germline gives CDR1 MDHEN, CDR2 SYDVKM. CDR3 sequence reads: CASSSTGAERQHF. CDR3 bases: TGTGCCAGCAGTTCCACGGGGGCCGAGCGCCAGCATTTT.

This chain joins TRBV5-1 and TRBJ1-6; no clear D. Trimming pared 2 bases from V and 5 bases from J, leaving 5 bases between. The CDR3 runs to 13 residues. Germline V lookup: CDR1 SGHRS, CDR2 YFSETQ. The DNA of the CDR3 is TGCGCCAGCAGCTTCCAGGATAATTCACCCCTCCACTTT. Residues: CASSFQDNSPLHF.

This clonotype showed up many times. This sequence joins TRBV29-1 and TRBJ1-2, with unresolved D. V was cut by 3 bases and J by 4 bases, with 15 bases left in between. Germline CDR1 reads SQVTM; CDR2 reads ANQGSEA. The CDR3 is made up of 14 amino acids. The CDR3 DNA is TGCAGCGTTGATGGGGAGGGCGCCGGCTATGGCTACACCTTC. Its translation: CSVDGEGAGYGYTF. Together with reference TRBV29-1 and TRBJ1-2, the CDR3 gives the full variable domain: SAVISQKPSRDICQRGTSLTIQCQVDSQVTMMFWYRQQPGQSLTLIATANQGSEATYESGFVIDKFPISRPNLTFSTLTVSNMSPEDSSIYLCSVDGEGAGYGYTFGSGTRLTVV.

This clonotype was counted at least ten times. V is TRBV15 and J is TRBJ2-7; D remains ambiguous. Germline V gene lookup returns CDR1 LNHNV and CDR2 YYDKDF (reference sequence). Trimming removed 3 bases from V and 1 base from J, with 7 bases in between. The CDR3 extends over 13 amino acids. The CDR3 here is CATSSPRSYEQYF. In nucleotides, the CDR3 is TGTGCCACCAGCAGTCCCAGGTCCTACGAGCAGTACTTC.

V and J are TRBV5-4 and TRBJ2-1; perhaps D is TRBD1 or TRBD2 (7 bases each). The germline gives CDR1 SGHNT, CDR2 YYREEE (reference sequence). The CDR3 totals 15 residues. With 4 bases removed from V and 10 bases from J, the gap between germline ends came to 21 bases. This CDR3 is CASSPPGGRENEQFF. In nucleotides, the CDR3 is TGTGCCAGCAGCCCTCCAGGGGGGAGGGAGAACGAGCAGTTCTTC.

A remark on this clonotype: This could be a read error, since a much larger clone is one nucleotide away. The CDR3 does not close with the conserved phenylalanine or tryptophan, likely indicating a read error. This rearrangement joins TRBV6-5 to TRBJ2-2; perhaps TRBD2 as D (5 bases). Germline CDR1 reads MNHEY; CDR2 reads SVGAGI. This CDR3 region has 13 residues. Trimming cost V 6 bases and J 5 bases, with 10 bases left between them. The CDR3 DNA reads TGTGCCAGCAGCACCAAGCGGACCGGGGAGCTGTTTATT. Its translation is CASSTKRTGELFI.

This chain links TRBV5-1 with TRBJ2-7; D is ambiguous. Between the trimmed V and J ends, which lost 0 bases and 2 bases, there was a span of 9 bases. The CDR3 contains 14 residues. CDR1 is SGHRS and CDR2 is YFSETQ in the germline V gene. CDR3 in amino acids: CASSLGLEPYEQYV. The CDR3 bases are TGCGCCAGCAGCTTGGGGTTGGAACCCTACGAGCAGTACGTC.

This clonotype has ten or more counts. The V and J genes are TRBV5-6 and TRBJ2-6; D not resolved. CDR1 and CDR2 from the germline V gene are SGHDT and YYEEEE. V lost 1 base and J lost 3, with 2 bases in between. The CDR3 sequence is 13 residues long. The CDR3 sequence is CASSLHGANVLTF. CDR3 nucleotide sequence: TGTGCCAGCAGCTTGCATGGGGCCAACGTCCTGACTTTC. Supplemented by reference TRBV5-6 and TRBJ2-6, the full variable domain reads DAGVTQSPTHLIKTRGQQVTLRCSPKSGHDTVSWYQQALGQGPQFIFQYYEEEERQRGNFPDRFSGHQFPNYSSELNVNALLLGDSALYLCASSLHGANVLTFGAGSRLTVL.

This clonotype was found many times. The chain has TRBV6-1 and TRBJ2-7, with D hard to call. Trimming cost V 2 bases and J 3 bases, with 8 bases left between them. The CDR3 contains 13 residues. Germline loops: CDR1 MNHNS, CDR2 SASEGT. CDR3 DNA sequence: TGTGCCAGCAGTGAATTGACTGGCTACGAGCAGTACGTC. As protein: CASSELTGYEQYV.

This clonotype was seen repeatedly, ten times or more. The chain carries TRBV4-1 and TRBJ1-5; D gene unclear. This CDR3 is built from 15 residues. Trimming pared 0 bases from V and 9 bases from J, leaving 15 bases between. The V gene's germline CDR1 is MGHRA and CDR2 YSYEKL. As DNA, the CDR3 is TGCGCCAGCAGCCAAGATCATGGGGATTTGGGGCCCCAGCATTTT. Amino acid sequence: CASSQDHGDLGPQHF.

As regards this clonotype: One base away lies a much larger clone, so this may be a sequencing read error. The chain carries TRBV29-1 and TRBJ2-3; D may be TRBD2 (7 bases). The CDR3 runs 13 residues. Germline assignment: CDR1 SQVTM and CDR2 ANQGSEA. For the CDR3, the DNA is TGCAGCGTCGCCCGCGGGGGCACAGATACGCTGTATTTT. This codes for CSVARGGTDTLYF.

This clonotype was recorded at least ten times. The rearrangement joins TRBV6-4 to TRBJ2-2; 7 nucleotides line up with TRBD1. There are 15 residues in the CDR3. Unmatched junction bases numbered 1, after V lost 0 bases and J lost 3 bases. Germline V gene lookup returns CDR1 MRHNA and CDR2 SNTAGT. The CDR3: CASSDSDRHTGELFF. The CDR3, as DNA: TGTGCCAGCAGTGACTCGGACAGGCACACCGGGGAGCTGTTTTTT.